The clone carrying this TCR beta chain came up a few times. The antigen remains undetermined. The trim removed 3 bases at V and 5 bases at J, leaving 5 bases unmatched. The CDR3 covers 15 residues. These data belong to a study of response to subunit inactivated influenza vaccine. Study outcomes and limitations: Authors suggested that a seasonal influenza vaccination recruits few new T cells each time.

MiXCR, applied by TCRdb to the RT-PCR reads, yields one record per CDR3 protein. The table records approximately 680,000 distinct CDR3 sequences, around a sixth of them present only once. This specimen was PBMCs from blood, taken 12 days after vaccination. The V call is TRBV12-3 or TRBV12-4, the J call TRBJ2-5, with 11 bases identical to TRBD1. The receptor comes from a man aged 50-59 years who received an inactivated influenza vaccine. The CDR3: CASSFGTGGDETQYF. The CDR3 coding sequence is TGTGCCAGCAGTTTCGGGACAGGGGGTGATGAGACCCAGTACTTC.